The rows below give T cell receptor beta chains drawn from one sample of a study of CD4 T cells in relation to SARS-CoV-2 and coronaviruses. Their cognate antigens are unknown. The method was immunoSEQ multiplex PCR; TCRdb's version includes in-frame clones alone and lacks a portion of them. The top ten hold approximately 28% of the sample, which has 25,000 or so clones, less than 85% seen once. The specimen was CD4+ T cells from PBMCs, cultured in vitro. All receptors derive from a human donor in good health. The CDR3 runs from the conserved cysteine through the conserved F or W. The D gene is left open where the match is weak. Clone size, where shown, is once, few, many, or a class for clones that have expanded.

j_call,v_call,d_call,clone_size,cdr3_aa,cdr3_nt
TRBJ2-3,TRBV20-1,TRBD2,.,CSASGLAGVPDTQYF,TGCAGTGCTAGTGGCCTAGCGGGGGTGCCAGATACGCAGTATTTT
TRBJ2-1,TRBV10-3,TRBD1,.,CAIRGQGAGYNEQFF,TGTGCCATCAGAGGACAGGGGGCTGGTTACAATGAGCAGTTCTTC
TRBJ2-5,TRBV24-1,TRBD1,.,CATSDQGQGRETQYF,TGTGCCACCAGTGACCAAGGACAGGGTCGAGAGACCCAGTACTTC
TRBJ2-7,TRBV18,TRBD1,.,CASSPGRQGNRDEQYF,TGTGCCAGCTCACCGGGACGACAGGGGAATCGGGACGAGCAGTACTTC
TRBJ1-1,TRBV20-1,.,.,CSASPANTEVFF,TGCAGTGCTAGTCCAGCGAACACTGAAGTTTTCTTT
TRBJ2-5,TRBV7-2,.,.,CASSPARSTTQYF,TGTGCCAGCAGCCCCGCGCGCTCGACGACCCAGTACTTC
TRBJ1-2,TRBV5-5,.,.,CASSQAGYTF,TGTGCCAGCAGTCAGGCGGGCTACACCTTC
TRBJ2-7,TRBV5-1,TRBD2,.,CASSFLGGSRREQYF,TGCGCCAGCAGCTTTTTGGGGGGGTCTCGTCGCGAGCAGTACTTC
TRBJ2-7,TRBV28,.,.,CASSLPPRQGYEQYF,TGTGCCAGCAGTTTACCTCCGCGGCAGGGCTACGAGCAGTACTTC
TRBJ2-7,TRBV6-5,TRBD1,.,CASTRKPGQGNEQYF,TGTGCCAGCACCCGCAAACCGGGACAGGGGAACGAGCAGTACTTC
TRBJ2-7,TRBV4-2,TRBD2,.,CASSQDAASGSNEQYF,TGTGCCAGCAGCCAAGATGCGGCTAGCGGGAGCAACGAGCAGTACTTC
TRBJ2-1,TRBV7-6,TRBD2,.,CASSLARGGSYNEQFF,TGTGCCAGCAGCTTAGCGCGGGGGGGCTCCTACAATGAGCAGTTCTTC
TRBJ2-1,TRBV5-1,.,.,CASSIRGGRGSYNEQFF,TGCGCCAGCAGCATAAGGGGGGGGAGGGGATCCTACAATGAGCAGTTCTTC
TRBJ1-6,TRBV3-1/TRBV3-2,.,.,CASSRRESHSPLHF,TGTGCCAGCAGCCGCCGGGAGTCCCATTCACCCCTCCACTTT
TRBJ2-3,TRBV6-4,TRBD2,.,CASSDSAGGPDTQYF,TGTGCCAGCAGTGACAGCGCGGGAGGGCCAGATACGCAGTATTTT
TRBJ2-7,TRBV2,.,.,CASSDGIDDLRSSYEQYF,TGTGCCAGCAGTGACGGGATAGACGACCTCAGAAGCTCCTACGAGCAGTACTTC
TRBJ2-7,TRBV2,TRBD2,.,CARRLAGQYEQYF,TGTGCCCGAAGACTAGCGGGACAATACGAGCAGTACTTC
TRBJ2-3,TRBV18,TRBD2,few,CASSPGLAGVADTQYF,TGTGCCAGCTCACCCGGACTAGCGGGAGTGGCAGATACGCAGTATTTT
TRBJ2-3,TRBV11-2,TRBD2,.,CASSLGAGGSTDTQYF,TGTGCCAGCAGCTTAGGGGCGGGAGGAAGCACAGATACGCAGTATTTT
TRBJ2-1,TRBV14,TRBD1,.,CASSQVGGPYNEQFF,TGTGCCAGCAGCCAAGTAGGGGGCCCCTACAATGAGCAGTTCTTC
TRBJ2-7,TRBV7-2,.,once,CASSLGGSGDYEQYF,TGTGCCAGCAGCTTAGGAGGTAGCGGAGACTACGAGCAGTACTTC
TRBJ1-1,TRBV5-6,.,.,CASSSSSVRFF,TGTGCCAGCAGCTCCAGTTCCGTTCGATTCTTT
TRBJ1-1,TRBV5-1,.,.,CASSKQGDTEAFF,TGCGCCAGCAGCAAACAGGGTGACACTGAAGCTTTCTTT
TRBJ1-5,TRBV5-1,TRBD1,.,CASSPTGVQPQHF,TGCGCCAGCAGCCCGACAGGGGTTCAGCCCCAGCATTTT
TRBJ1-3,TRBV9,.,once,CASSVEGRSSGNTIYF,TGTGCCAGCAGCGTAGAAGGACGGTCATCTGGAAACACCATATATTTT
TRBJ1-5,TRBV19,.,.,CASSIGVVRNQPQHF,TGTGCCAGTAGTATCGGGGTGGTACGCAATCAGCCCCAGCATTTT
TRBJ2-3,TRBV3-1/TRBV3-2,.,.,CASSQGVPDTQYF,TGTGCCAGCAGCCAGGGGGTCCCAGATACGCAGTATTTT
TRBJ1-5,TRBV3-1/TRBV3-2,.,.,CASSLGQRRQPQHF,TGTGCCAGCAGCCTAGGACAGAGGAGGCAGCCCCAGCATTTT
TRBJ2-1,TRBV5-6,.,.,CASSLGTYNEQFF,TGTGCCAGCAGCTTGGGCACTTACAATGAGCAGTTCTTC
TRBJ1-3,TRBV19,TRBD1,.,CASSAWLGQGIGNTIYF,TGTGCCAGTAGTGCCTGGCTGGGACAGGGAATTGGAAACACCATATATTTT
TRBJ2-3,TRBV5-4,.,.,CASSLPGGDTQYF,TGTGCCAGCAGCCTCCCCGGAGGAGATACGCAGTATTTT